A selection of T cell receptor beta chains follows, all from one sample in a study of graft-versus-host responses after intestinal transplantation. The data were produced by immunoSEQ multiplex PCR, yet TCRdb's version contains in-frame clones alone and is incomplete. The data contain about 97,000 clones, 80% to 95% of them singletons. Sequences were derived from PBMCs, sampled 450 to 460 days after intestinal transplant. Receptors were obtained from a human patient who received an intestinal transplant, so some T cells may come from the graft donor. Each CDR3 is given with its conserved first and last residue. Fields, in order: CDR3 DNA, CDR3 protein, clone size, V gene, J gene, D gene. The D gene is left open where the match is weak. Not every row has a clone size; where given, it reads once, few, many or a size class.

cdr3_nt: TGTGCCAGCAGAGTCCGCAGGGTAAACACCGGGGAGCTGTTTTTT
cdr3_aa: CASRVRRVNTGELFF
clone_size: NA
v_call: TRBV2
j_call: TRBJ2-2
d_call: NA

cdr3_nt: TGTGCCAGCAGCTCAATCGGGGGTCCCTCAAGCTCCTATAATTCACCCCTCCACTTT
cdr3_aa: CASSSIGGPSSSYNSPLHF
clone_size: NA
v_call: TRBV7-8
j_call: TRBJ1-6
d_call: NA

cdr3_nt: TGTGCCAGCAGCTTGGTTGACAGAGGGCAAGAGACCCAGTACTTC
cdr3_aa: CASSLVDRGQETQYF
clone_size: NA
v_call: TRBV5-4
j_call: TRBJ2-5
d_call: NA

cdr3_nt: TGCGCCAGCAGTGAGTCGGGGACGGGGGGTCGGACCCAGTACTTC
cdr3_aa: CASSESGTGGRTQYF
clone_size: NA
v_call: TRBV10-2
j_call: TRBJ2-5
d_call: TRBD2

cdr3_nt: TGTGCCAGCAGCTTGGACGACTACGAGCAGTACTTC
cdr3_aa: CASSLDDYEQYF
clone_size: NA
v_call: TRBV5-5
j_call: TRBJ2-7
d_call: NA

cdr3_nt: TGCGCCAGCAGCGCGACAGAAGATAATTCACCCCTCCACTTT
cdr3_aa: CASSATEDNSPLHF
clone_size: NA
v_call: TRBV5-1
j_call: TRBJ1-6
d_call: NA

cdr3_nt: TGTGCCAGCTTCCCGGGACAGGGCTCCCTTCTAGCCAAAAACATTCAGTACTTC
cdr3_aa: CASFPGQGSLLAKNIQYF
clone_size: once
v_call: TRBV2
j_call: TRBJ2-4
d_call: TRBD1

cdr3_nt: TGTGCCAGCCTGACAGACGCTAACTATGGCTACACCTTC
cdr3_aa: CASLTDANYGYTF
clone_size: NA
v_call: TRBV6-5
j_call: TRBJ1-2
d_call: NA

cdr3_nt: TGTGCCAGCAGCGCGGCCGGGACAGGGTTTTACGAGCAGTACTTC
cdr3_aa: CASSAAGTGFYEQYF
clone_size: NA
v_call: TRBV7-9
j_call: TRBJ2-7
d_call: TRBD1

cdr3_nt: TGTGCCAGCAGCGTAGATGCCGGGGAGCTGTTTTTT
cdr3_aa: CASSVDAGELFF
clone_size: once
v_call: TRBV9
j_call: TRBJ2-2
d_call: NA

cdr3_nt: TGCAGCGTCCAAGGGTGGGGGGACACTGAAGCTTTCTTT
cdr3_aa: CSVQGWGDTEAFF
clone_size: NA
v_call: TRBV29-1
j_call: TRBJ1-1
d_call: NA

cdr3_nt: TGTGCCAGCAAGGGACAGGGGGCGACGCCCCTCCACTTT
cdr3_aa: CASKGQGATPLHF
clone_size: NA
v_call: TRBV2
j_call: TRBJ1-6
d_call: TRBD1

cdr3_nt: TGTGCCAGCAGTTTACAGGGAAACTATGGCTACACCTTC
cdr3_aa: CASSLQGNYGYTF
clone_size: NA
v_call: TRBV27
j_call: TRBJ1-2
d_call: NA

cdr3_nt: TGTGCCAGCAGGAAAGAGACCCAGTACTTC
cdr3_aa: CASRKETQYF
clone_size: NA
v_call: TRBV6-1
j_call: TRBJ2-5
d_call: NA

cdr3_nt: TGTGCCAGCATTAGGGACATCAATCAGCCCCAGCATTTT
cdr3_aa: CASIRDINQPQHF
clone_size: NA
v_call: TRBV2
j_call: TRBJ1-5
d_call: NA

cdr3_nt: TGCGCCAGCAGCTTGGCCCCTAGCGGGGGAAACAATGAGCAGTTCTTC
cdr3_aa: CASSLAPSGGNNEQFF
clone_size: NA
v_call: TRBV5-1
j_call: TRBJ2-1
d_call: TRBD2

cdr3_nt: TGTGCCAGCAGCCACGACAGGGGCTATGGCTACACCTTC
cdr3_aa: CASSHDRGYGYTF
clone_size: NA
v_call: TRBV13
j_call: TRBJ1-2
d_call: TRBD1

cdr3_nt: TGTGCCAGCAGCTTGACAGACACTGAAGCTTTCTTT
cdr3_aa: CASSLTDTEAFF
clone_size: NA
v_call: TRBV6-6
j_call: TRBJ1-1
d_call: NA

cdr3_nt: TGTGCCAGCAGCTTGTTGGAGACCCAGTACTTC
cdr3_aa: CASSLLETQYF
clone_size: NA
v_call: TRBV5-6
j_call: TRBJ2-5
d_call: NA

cdr3_nt: TGTGCCAGCAGCTTTGGTGAAGAGACCCAGTACTTC
cdr3_aa: CASSFGEETQYF
clone_size: NA
v_call: TRBV7-9
j_call: TRBJ2-5
d_call: NA

cdr3_nt: TGTGCCAGCTCACCCCGAGACACCAACTATGGCTACACCTTC
cdr3_aa: CASSPRDTNYGYTF
clone_size: NA
v_call: TRBV18
j_call: TRBJ1-2
d_call: NA

cdr3_nt: TGTGCCACCGAGGGGGATAGCAATCAGCCCCAGCATTTT
cdr3_aa: CATEGDSNQPQHF
clone_size: NA
v_call: TRBV2
j_call: TRBJ1-5
d_call: NA

cdr3_nt: TGTGCCAGTCACCCACCCGTCTTAGAGCTCTATGGCTACACCTTC
cdr3_aa: CASHPPVLELYGYTF
clone_size: NA
v_call: TRBV6-4
j_call: TRBJ1-2
d_call: NA

cdr3_nt: TGTGCCAGCAGCCTACTAGCGGGGGCAACAGATACGCAGTATTTT
cdr3_aa: CASSLLAGATDTQYF
clone_size: few
v_call: TRBV6-4
j_call: TRBJ2-3
d_call: TRBD2

cdr3_nt: TGTGCCAGCAGCGCCTATGCGGACAGTTTGAACACTGAAGCTTTCTTT
cdr3_aa: CASSAYADSLNTEAFF
clone_size: NA
v_call: TRBV9
j_call: TRBJ1-1
d_call: NA

cdr3_nt: TGTGCCAGTAGTCCCCCGAGGGTCGTATCGATGAGGACTGAAGCTTTCTTT
cdr3_aa: CASSPPRVVSMRTEAFF
clone_size: NA
v_call: TRBV19
j_call: TRBJ1-1
d_call: NA

cdr3_nt: TGTGCCAGCAGCGTGAGCGGGGTTGCAGATACGCAGTATTTT
cdr3_aa: CASSVSGVADTQYF
clone_size: NA
v_call: TRBV9
j_call: TRBJ2-3
d_call: TRBD2

cdr3_nt: TGCGCCAGCAGCCAAGAAGGGACAGGGAGGAAGTTTCTTTCGGGCACTGAAGCTTTCTTT
cdr3_aa: CASSQEGTGRKFLSGTEAFF
clone_size: NA
v_call: TRBV4-1
j_call: TRBJ1-1
d_call: TRBD1

cdr3_nt: TGCGCCTCCGGTTTGAATTCACCCCTCCACTTT
cdr3_aa: CASGLNSPLHF
clone_size: NA
v_call: TRBV19
j_call: TRBJ1-6
d_call: NA

cdr3_nt: TGTGCCAGCAGCTTGGGGACAGGCCCTTCCTATGGCTACACCTTC
cdr3_aa: CASSLGTGPSYGYTF
clone_size: once
v_call: TRBV5-4
j_call: TRBJ1-2
d_call: TRBD1

cdr3_nt: TGTGCCAGCAGCAAAGCAGGTGGTAGAGGATCCTACGAGCAGTACTTC
cdr3_aa: CASSKAGGRGSYEQYF
clone_size: NA
v_call: TRBV4-2
j_call: TRBJ2-7
d_call: NA

cdr3_nt: TGTGCCAGCAGTACTCGACAGGCCCATGGCTACACCTTC
cdr3_aa: CASSTRQAHGYTF
clone_size: NA
v_call: TRBV6-5
j_call: TRBJ1-2
d_call: NA

cdr3_nt: TGCGCCAGCACGGAACAGAGGACTAATGAAAAACTGTTTTTT
cdr3_aa: CASTEQRTNEKLFF
clone_size: NA
v_call: TRBV10-2
j_call: TRBJ1-4
d_call: NA